The clone carrying this T cell receptor (beta chain) was observed a single time. Its antigen remains unknown. This record comes from a study of cytomegalovirus exposure and HLA in healthy donors. Study-wide background: The 90 to 150 validation repertoires used the same platform as the roughly 670 first-cohort repertoires, a later analysis reported.

V gave up 4 bases and J gave up 8 bases; unmatched junction bases: 4. The CDR3 has 12 amino acids. The V gene's germline CDR1 is SQVTM and CDR2 ANQGSEA. Here immunoSEQ multiplex PCR was the method, and the copy in TCRdb shows in-frame clones only, minus some. The sample contains approximately 54,000 clones, approximately 89% of which appear only once. Whole-study findings and limits: The tendency of first-cohort TCR clusters to co-occur in the roughly 130 validation repertoires emerged from a later analysis. Among TCR beta chains, those listed as cytomegalovirus-associated numbered over 150.

This TCR was recovered from a woman under 30 in good health and CMV-seropositive. The chain carries TRBV29-1 and TRBJ1-4, with TRBD1 matching 7 bases. The sequenced sample consisted of PBMCs. Here the CDR3 reads CSVVQGREKLFF. The CDR3, as DNA: TGCAGCGTTGTACAGGGGCGGGAAAAACTGTTTTTT.